A single sample is the source of the 18 T cell receptor beta chains below, sequenced in a study of blood T cell repertoires in COVID-19. Data came from immunoSEQ multiplex PCR; TCRdb stores just in-frame clones and leaves some out. The sample lists a few hundred thousand clones, around 89% occurring once. Sequencing was performed on PBMCs or T cells enriched from blood (not recorded which). These receptors were taken from a young man who had been exposed to COVID-19.

The rearrangement uses TRBV28 and TRBJ2-2; a weak D match, TRBD1 (5 bases). V was trimmed by 10 bases and J by 2 bases, leaving 8 bases between them. The CDR3 runs 12 residues. Germline V gene sequence: CDR1 MDHEN, CDR2 SYDVKM. Here the CDR3 DNA reads TGTGCCACCGACAGAAACACCGGGGAGCTGTTTTTT. Protein: CATDRNTGELFF.

The chain uses TRBV14 and TRBJ2-7; D is perhaps TRBD2 (6 bases). The CDR3 covers 13 residues. V was clipped by 4 bases and J by 3 bases, with 10 bases between them. CDR1 and CDR2 (germline): SGHDN, FVKESK. The CDR3 DNA is TGTGCCAGCAGCCCCCTCGGGGGCTACGAGCAGTACTTC. It yields the protein CASSPLGGYEQYF.

This clone came up once. The J gene is TRBJ2-3, the V gene TRBV5-4; 11 bases agree with TRBD2. Per the germline V gene, CDR1 is SGHNT and CDR2 is YYREEE (reference sequence). V gave up 1 base and J gave up 3 bases; unmatched junction bases: 7. The CDR3 contains 17 residues. CDR3 bases: TGTGCCAGCAGCTTGCAGATACTAGCGGGGGCGACAGATACGCAGTATTTT. Protein sequence: CASSLQILAGATDTQYF.

The gene calls are TRBV7-2 and TRBJ1-6; D unclear. V was pared by 1 base and J by 7 bases, with 14 bases between. Per the germline V gene, CDR1 is SGHTA and CDR2 is FQGNSA. There are 16 residues in the CDR3. The CDR3 region is CASSLGSVRLNSPLHF. The CDR3 DNA follows: TGTGCCAGCAGCTTAGGAAGCGTCAGACTGAATTCACCCCTCCACTTT.

The rearrangement links TRBV19 to TRBJ2-7; TRBD1 matches at 9 bases. The CDR3 runs to 14 residues. Trimming at V came to 4 bases and at J to 6 bases, leaving 7 bases not matched to a gene. Germline CDR1 LNHDA, CDR2 SQIVND (reference sequence). CDR3: CASSNTQGAGEQYF. CDR3 DNA sequence: TGTGCCAGTAGTAATACACAGGGGGCCGGCGAGCAGTACTTC.

V and J are TRBV11-3 and TRBJ2-1; D gene unclear. Germline values: CDR1 SGHNT, CDR2 YENEEA. This CDR3 spans 16 amino acids. V dropped 1 base and J dropped 1 base, with 11 bases sitting between them. In nucleotides, the CDR3 is TGTGCCAGCAGCTTAGGAGTGGTTCCGTCCTACAATGAGCAGTTCTTC. This encodes CASSLGVVPSYNEQFF. Combining the CDR3 with reference TRBV11-3 and TRBJ2-1 gives the whole variable domain EAGVVQSPRYKIIEKKQPVAFWCNPISGHNTLYWYLQNLGQGPELLIRYENEEAVDDSQLPKDRFSAERLKGVDSTLKIQPAELGDSAVYLCASSLGVVPSYNEQFFGPGTRLTVL.

The gene calls are TRBV12-3 or TRBV12-4 and TRBJ2-7; D remains unclear. The CDR3 has 12 amino acids. Between the trimmed V and J ends, which lost 5 bases and 0 bases, there was a span of 5 bases. CDR3 DNA: TGTGCCAGCAGTAGGAGCTCCTACGAGCAGTACTTC. It codes for CASSRSSYEQYF.

The genes are TRBV1 and TRBJ2-1; the table assigns TRBD2, which was not confirmed against the DNA. TRBV1 is marked as a pseudogene. The CDR3 spans 17 residues. CDR3 DNA: TGCACCAGCAGCCTCCCAGGCGGGGGCCGCCCATACAATGAGCAGTTCTTC. Protein sequence: CTSSLPGGGRPYNEQFF.

The chain has TRBV4-2 and TRBJ1-2; TRBD1 is a possible D gene (6 bases). The germline CDR1 and CDR2 sequences are LGHNA and YNFKEQ. V gave up 4 bases and J gave up 2 bases, with 11 bases separating them. The CDR3 is 14 residues long. CDR3 bases: TGTGCCAGCAGCCCTGGACAGAGGAACTATGGCTACACCTTC. It is translated as CASSPGQRNYGYTF.

The rearrangement joins TRBV5-4 to TRBJ2-3; 11 bases line up with TRBD2. The CDR3 extends over 16 amino acids. The germline CDR1 and CDR2 sequences are SGHNT and YYREEE (reference sequence). V shed 4 bases and J 6 bases; nucleotides not matched to a gene: 10. The CDR3: CASSPLAGGVRDTQYF. In DNA, the CDR3 is TGTGCCAGCAGCCCCTTAGCGGGGGGGGTACGGGATACGCAGTATTTT.

This chain joins TRBV3-1 (or the pseudogene TRBV3-2) and TRBJ1-5; no definite D call. CDR1 is LGHDT, CDR2 YNNKEL, per germline (reference sequence). The V gene lost 3 bases and the J gene lost 3 bases, with 15 bases spanning the gap. The CDR3 extends over 16 amino acids. The DNA for the CDR3 is TGTGCCAGCAGCCAGGATGCCTACAGCCTCAATCAGCCCCAGCATTTT. Its translation is CASSQDAYSLNQPQHF.

The chain uses TRBV7-9 and TRBJ2-1; 7 bases agree with TRBD2. Per germline, CDR1 SEHNR and CDR2 FQNEAQ (reference sequence). This CDR3 spans 16 amino acids. The ends lost 8 bases at V and 5 bases at J; junction bases unmatched: 15. The CDR3 reads CASPPELGGINNEQFF. Here the CDR3 DNA reads TGTGCCAGCCCCCCGGAGTTGGGGGGGATAAACAATGAGCAGTTCTTC.

The V gene is TRBV5-3, the J gene TRBJ2-1; no clear D gene. TRBV5-3 is flagged as an ORF with uncertain function. This CDR3 region has 17 residues. V lost 0 bases, J lost 0 bases, and 13 bases lay in between. The CDR3 reads CARSLACGQSSYNEQFF. In DNA, the CDR3 is TGTGCCAGAAGCTTGGCCTGCGGCCAGAGCTCCTACAATGAGCAGTTCTTC.

The V and J genes are TRBV7-9 and TRBJ2-7; 7 nucleotides align to TRBD1. The CDR3 is 13 residues long. CDR1 and CDR2 (germline): SEHNR, FQNEAQ (reference sequence). The J segment lost 3 bases and the V segment lost 8 bases, leaving 7 bases of the junction unmatched. As DNA, the CDR3 is TGTGCCAGCCAGGGGGACGGAAACTACGAGCAGTACTTC. Its protein product is CASQGDGNYEQYF.

This rearrangement joins TRBV19 to TRBJ1-1; D is perhaps TRBD1 (5 bases). The CDR3 length is 14 residues. V lost 5 bases and J lost 4, with 14 bases in between. Germline lookup yields CDR1 LNHDA and CDR2 SQIVND (reference sequence). The CDR3 DNA sequence: TGTGCCAGTAGTCCTAACCGGGGGAGCACTGAAGCTTTCTTT. Its protein is CASSPNRGSTEAFF.

The CDR3 DNA reads TGTGCCAGCAAGAGCGGGGGTAGCTCCTACAATGAGCAGTTCTTC. Its protein is CASKSGGSSYNEQFF. The chain carries TRBV6-6 and TRBJ2-1, with TRBD2 matching 8 bases. The germline gives CDR1 MNHNY, CDR2 SVGAGI (reference sequence). The junction had 5 bases not matched to a gene; V was cut back by 7 bases and J by 0 bases. The CDR3 length is 15 residues.

The chain couples TRBV7-2 to TRBJ1-5; 9 nucleotides agree with TRBD1. Germline loops: CDR1 SGHTA, CDR2 FQGNSA. The CDR3 covers 15 residues. Trimming removed 4 bases from V and 5 bases from J; junction bases left unmatched: 6. The CDR3 loop reads CASSSGQGRDQPQHF. Here the CDR3 DNA reads TGTGCCAGCAGCTCCGGACAGGGGCGGGATCAGCCCCAGCATTTT.

The genes are TRBV6-5 and TRBJ1-1, with D hard to call. CDR3 size: 12 residues. V was shortened by 2 bases and J by 7 bases, with 8 bases between the two germline ends. Germline V gene data show CDR1 as MNHEY and CDR2 as SVGAGI. Here the CDR3 reads CASSYRFGEAFF. DNA of the CDR3: TGTGCCAGCAGTTACAGATTCGGTGAAGCTTTCTTT.